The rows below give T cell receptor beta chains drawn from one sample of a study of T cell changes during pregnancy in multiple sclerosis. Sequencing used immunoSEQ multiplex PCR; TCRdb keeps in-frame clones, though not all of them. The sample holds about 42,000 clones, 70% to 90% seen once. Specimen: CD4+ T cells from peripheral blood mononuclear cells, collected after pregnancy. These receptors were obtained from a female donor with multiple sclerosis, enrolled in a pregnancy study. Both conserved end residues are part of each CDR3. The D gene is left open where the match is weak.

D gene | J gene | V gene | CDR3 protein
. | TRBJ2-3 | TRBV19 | CASSISGPTDTQYF
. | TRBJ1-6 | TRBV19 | CASTPNPGTLDNSPLHF
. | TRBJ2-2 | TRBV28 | CASRDAGTSTGELFF
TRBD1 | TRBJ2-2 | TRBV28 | CASSSQGADTGELFF
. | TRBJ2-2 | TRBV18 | CASSPQHYTGELFF
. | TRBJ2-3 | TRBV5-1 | CASSLSPGADGDTQYF
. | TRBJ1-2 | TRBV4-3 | CASSQLGGYGYTF
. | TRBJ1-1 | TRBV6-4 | CASSEGAGGRAFF
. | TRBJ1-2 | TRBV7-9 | CASSPSSGGYGYTF
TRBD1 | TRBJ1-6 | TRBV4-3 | CASSQDGGQGSSYNSPPHF
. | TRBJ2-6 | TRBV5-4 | CASSLASVAAGANVLTF
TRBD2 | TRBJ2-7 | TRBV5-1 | CASSPQPGRVGSYEQYF
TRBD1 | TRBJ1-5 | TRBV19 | CASSGPTGTGLPRGNQPQHF
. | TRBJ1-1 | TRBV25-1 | CASSVGVAEAFF
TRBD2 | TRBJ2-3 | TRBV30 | CAWSFSGGAPDTQYF
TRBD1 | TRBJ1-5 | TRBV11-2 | CASSFGQGNQPQHF
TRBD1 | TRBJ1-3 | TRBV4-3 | CASSQVTFRDRGNTIYF
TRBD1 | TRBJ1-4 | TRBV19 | CASRTGHSGQSQATNEKLFF
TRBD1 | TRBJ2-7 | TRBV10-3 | CAISGTGIYEQYF
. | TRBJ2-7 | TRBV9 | CASSGNFYEQYF
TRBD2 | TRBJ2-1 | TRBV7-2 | CASSSQRTSGGAIEQFF
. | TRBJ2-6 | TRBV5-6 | CASSLDSSGANVLTF
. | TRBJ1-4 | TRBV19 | CAAGGAGVEKLFF
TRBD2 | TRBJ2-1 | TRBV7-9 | CASSLALAGTYNEQFF
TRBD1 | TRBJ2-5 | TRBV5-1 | CASSFGQGATQYF
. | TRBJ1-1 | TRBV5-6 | CASSPRQYPMNTEAFF
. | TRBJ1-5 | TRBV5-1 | CASSATGSSNQPQHF
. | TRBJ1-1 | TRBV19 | CASSIADSGNTEAFF
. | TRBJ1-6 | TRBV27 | CASSWRNSPLHF
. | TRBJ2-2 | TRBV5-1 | CASSLVTPGELFF
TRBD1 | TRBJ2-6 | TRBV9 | CASSALGQGAFSGANVLTF
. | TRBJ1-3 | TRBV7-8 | CASSFEGGSGNTIYF
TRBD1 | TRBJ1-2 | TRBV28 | CASRRQGARAYGYTF
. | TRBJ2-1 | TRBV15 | CATSRGTGGEQFF
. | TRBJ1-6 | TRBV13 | CASSPVSGGNSPLHF
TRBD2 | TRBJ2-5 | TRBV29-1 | CSGGPTSGGRETQYF
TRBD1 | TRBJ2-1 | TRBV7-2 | CASSSGQGIYNEQFF
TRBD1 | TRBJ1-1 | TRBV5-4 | CASSLSRGLNTEAFF
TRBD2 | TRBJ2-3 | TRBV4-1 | CASSLGLAGANTQYF
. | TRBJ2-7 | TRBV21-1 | CASSGLRTGVPLWEQYF
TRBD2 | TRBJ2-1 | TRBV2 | CASSGGLGIWGEQFF